This T cell receptor (beta chain) was sequenced during a study of cytomegalovirus exposure and HLA in healthy donors. Study results and limitations: The investigators catalogued 160 or so TCR beta chains as cytomegalovirus-associated. Testing in vitro showed a few CMV-associated chains specific for CMV antigens.

As to this clone: Its antigen is currently unknown.

CDR3 length equals 13 residues. Germline CDR1 is SGHKS and CDR2 is YYEKEE (reference sequence). V dropped 6 bases and J dropped 5 bases, with 14 bases sitting between them. Measured with immunoSEQ multiplex PCR; TCRdb has only the in-frame clones, and not every one. Here the sample spans over 45,000 clones, just over 85% being singletons. The chain carries TRBV5-5 and TRBJ1-2; D ambiguous. This receptor was taken from a woman between 25 and 40 years old in good health and CMV-seronegative. Sequencing was performed on PBMCs. The CDR3: CASTTEGSYGYTF. As DNA, the CDR3 is TGTGCCAGCACCACAGAGGGCAGTTATGGCTACACCTTC.